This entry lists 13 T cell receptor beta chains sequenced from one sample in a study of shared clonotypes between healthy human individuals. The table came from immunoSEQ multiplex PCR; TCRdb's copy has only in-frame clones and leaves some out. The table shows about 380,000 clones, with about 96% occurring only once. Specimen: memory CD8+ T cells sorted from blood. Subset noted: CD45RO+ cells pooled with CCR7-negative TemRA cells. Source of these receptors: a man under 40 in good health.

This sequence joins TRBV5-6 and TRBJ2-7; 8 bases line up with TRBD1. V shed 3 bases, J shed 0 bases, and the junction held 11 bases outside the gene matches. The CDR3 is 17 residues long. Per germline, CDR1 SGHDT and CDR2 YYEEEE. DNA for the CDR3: TGTGCCAGCAGCTCCCTTGACTGGACAGGGAGCTCCTACGAGCAGTACTTC. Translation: CASSSLDWTGSSYEQYF.

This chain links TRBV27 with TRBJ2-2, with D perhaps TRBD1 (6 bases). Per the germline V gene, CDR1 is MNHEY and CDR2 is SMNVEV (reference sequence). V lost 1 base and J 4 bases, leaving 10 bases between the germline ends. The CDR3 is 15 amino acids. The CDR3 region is CASSLLVQGTGELFF. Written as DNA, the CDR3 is TGTGCCAGCAGTTTATTGGTACAGGGCACCGGGGAGCTGTTTTTT.

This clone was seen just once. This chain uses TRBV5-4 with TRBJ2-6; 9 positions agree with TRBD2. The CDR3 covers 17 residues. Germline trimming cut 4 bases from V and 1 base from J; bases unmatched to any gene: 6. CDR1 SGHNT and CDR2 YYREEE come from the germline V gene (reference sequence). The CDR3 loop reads CASSVAGVLSGANVLTF. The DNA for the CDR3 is TGTGCCAGCAGCGTAGCGGGAGTTTTGTCTGGGGCCAACGTCCTGACTTTC.

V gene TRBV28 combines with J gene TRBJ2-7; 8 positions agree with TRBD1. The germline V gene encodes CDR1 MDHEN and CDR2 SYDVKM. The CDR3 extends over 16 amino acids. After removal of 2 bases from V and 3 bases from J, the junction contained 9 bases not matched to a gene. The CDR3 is CASSLKTGTGDYEQYF. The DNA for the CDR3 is TGTGCCAGCAGTTTAAAAACCGGGACAGGAGACTACGAGCAGTACTTC.

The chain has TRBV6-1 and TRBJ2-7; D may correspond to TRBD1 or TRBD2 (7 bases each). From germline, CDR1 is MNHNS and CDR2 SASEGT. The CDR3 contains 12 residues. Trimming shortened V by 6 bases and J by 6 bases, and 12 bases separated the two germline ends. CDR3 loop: CASRTGRAEQYF. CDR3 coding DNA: TGTGCCAGCAGGACAGGGAGGGCCGAGCAGTACTTC.

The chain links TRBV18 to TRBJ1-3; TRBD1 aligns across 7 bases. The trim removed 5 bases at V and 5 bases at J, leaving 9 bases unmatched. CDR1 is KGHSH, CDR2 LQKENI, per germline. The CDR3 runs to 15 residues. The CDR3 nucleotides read TGTGCCAGCTCATCACAACCGGGACAGCGAAACACCATATATTTT. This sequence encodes CASSSQPGQRNTIYF.

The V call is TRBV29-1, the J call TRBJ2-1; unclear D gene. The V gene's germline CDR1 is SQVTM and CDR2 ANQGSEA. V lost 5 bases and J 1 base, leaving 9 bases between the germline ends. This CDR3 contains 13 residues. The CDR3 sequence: CSVSFTSYNEQFF. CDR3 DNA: TGCAGCGTTTCTTTTACTTCCTACAATGAGCAGTTCTTC.

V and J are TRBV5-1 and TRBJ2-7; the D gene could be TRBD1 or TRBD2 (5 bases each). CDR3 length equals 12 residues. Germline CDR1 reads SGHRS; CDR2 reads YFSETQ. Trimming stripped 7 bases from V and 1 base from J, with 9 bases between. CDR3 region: CASRDGSYEQYF. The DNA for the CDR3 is TGCGCCAGCCGGGACGGATCCTACGAGCAGTACTTC.

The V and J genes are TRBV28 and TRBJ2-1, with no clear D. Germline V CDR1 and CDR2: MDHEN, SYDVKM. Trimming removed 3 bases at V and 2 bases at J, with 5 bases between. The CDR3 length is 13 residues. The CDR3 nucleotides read TGTGCCAGCAGTTTTCGGACCTACAATGAGCAGTTCTTC. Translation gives CASSFRTYNEQFF.

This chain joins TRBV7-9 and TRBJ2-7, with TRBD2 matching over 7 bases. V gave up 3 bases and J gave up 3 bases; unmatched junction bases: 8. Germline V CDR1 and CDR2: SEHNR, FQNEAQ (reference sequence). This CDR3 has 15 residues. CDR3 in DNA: TGTGCCAGCAGCTTCGTTCTGGGGGGGAACTACGAGCAGTACTTC. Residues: CASSFVLGGNYEQYF.

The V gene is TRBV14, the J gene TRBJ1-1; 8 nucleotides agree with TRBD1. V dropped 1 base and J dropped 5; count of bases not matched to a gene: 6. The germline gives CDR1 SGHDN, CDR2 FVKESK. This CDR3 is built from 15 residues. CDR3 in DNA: TGTGCCAGCAGCCAAGGTCAGGGGGCAACGACTGAAGCTTTCTTT. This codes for CASSQGQGATTEAFF.

The CDR3 DNA reads as TGTGCCAGCAGGAACAGGGGCCCCTCAAACATTCAGTACTTC. This translates into CASRNRGPSNIQYF. The genes are TRBV2 and TRBJ2-4; TRBD1 agrees at 7 bases. V gave up 6 bases and J gave up 6 bases; unmatched junction bases: 8. CDR1 SNHLY and CDR2 FYNNEI come from the germline V gene. This CDR3 contains 14 residues.

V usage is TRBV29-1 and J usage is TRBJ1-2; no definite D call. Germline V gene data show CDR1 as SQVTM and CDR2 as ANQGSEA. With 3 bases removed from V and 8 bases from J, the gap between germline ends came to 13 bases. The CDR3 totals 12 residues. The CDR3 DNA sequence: TGCAGCGTTGACGGCCGCACGAGGGGCTACACCTTC. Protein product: CSVDGRTRGYTF. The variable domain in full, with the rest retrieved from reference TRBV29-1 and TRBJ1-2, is SAVISQKPSRDICQRGTSLTIQCQVDSQVTMMFWYRQQPGQSLTLIATANQGSEATYESGFVIDKFPISRPNLTFSTLTVSNMSPEDSSIYLCSVDGRTRGYTFGSGTRLTVV.